What follows describes a single T cell receptor (beta chain). V dropped 5 bases and J dropped 6; count of bases not matched to a gene: 8. CDR3 length equals 17 residues. This specimen comes from a study of blood T cells in healthy people across ages. Next came a second PCR, run for about 6 to 12 cycles, which used a sample-barcoded 5' primer along with a J-beta primer mix. MiXCR, applied by TCRdb to the 5' RACE reads, yields one record per CDR3 protein. The repertoire includes approximately 780,000 distinct CDR3 sequences, 20% to 30% of them detected once, and around 2.9% sits in the top ten. Separately, the same data were catalogued under a study of T cells of mothers and their children.

The sequence derives from a boy aged 5-17 years in good health. The chain has TRBV12-3 or TRBV12-4 and TRBJ2-4; 15 bases agree with TRBD2. Sequenced sample: blood. The DNA for the CDR3 is TGTGCCAGCAGTCGCCGGACTAGCGGGGGGGCGGGAAACATTCAGTACTTC. Translation: CASSRRTSGGAGNIQYF.